This T cell receptor beta chain was retrieved from a study of blood T cell repertoires in COVID-19. The wider study: In each case, the material was cDNA or gDNA derived from T cells, B-cell-depleted T cells, or PBMCs.

CDR1 SGHAT and CDR2 FQNNGV come from the germline V gene. CDR3 size: 12 residues. J lost 11 bases, V lost 5 bases, and 5 bases had no gene match. Per the original data handling: Using reference gene primer amplification, nucleated cell counts were estimated. Clones were read by immunoSEQ multiplex PCR, and TCRdb kept only the in-frame ones, dropping some. That table is the source of V, J and clone size, and D and trimming were worked out from the DNA. The table has hundreds of thousands of clones, about 87% seen once; the top ten hold around 3%. Two negative PCRs, clearance, or symptom resolution had been documented for recovered Cohort 3 donors.

The sample consisted of PBMCs or T cells enriched from blood (not recorded which). The chain uses TRBV11-2 and TRBJ1-1, with 10 bases matching TRBD1. This clonotype originated in a woman aged 45-65 years who had recovered from COVID-19. The CDR3 reads CASSREGQGAFF. The CDR3, as DNA: TGTGCCAGCAGCCGCGAGGGACAGGGGGCTTTCTTT.